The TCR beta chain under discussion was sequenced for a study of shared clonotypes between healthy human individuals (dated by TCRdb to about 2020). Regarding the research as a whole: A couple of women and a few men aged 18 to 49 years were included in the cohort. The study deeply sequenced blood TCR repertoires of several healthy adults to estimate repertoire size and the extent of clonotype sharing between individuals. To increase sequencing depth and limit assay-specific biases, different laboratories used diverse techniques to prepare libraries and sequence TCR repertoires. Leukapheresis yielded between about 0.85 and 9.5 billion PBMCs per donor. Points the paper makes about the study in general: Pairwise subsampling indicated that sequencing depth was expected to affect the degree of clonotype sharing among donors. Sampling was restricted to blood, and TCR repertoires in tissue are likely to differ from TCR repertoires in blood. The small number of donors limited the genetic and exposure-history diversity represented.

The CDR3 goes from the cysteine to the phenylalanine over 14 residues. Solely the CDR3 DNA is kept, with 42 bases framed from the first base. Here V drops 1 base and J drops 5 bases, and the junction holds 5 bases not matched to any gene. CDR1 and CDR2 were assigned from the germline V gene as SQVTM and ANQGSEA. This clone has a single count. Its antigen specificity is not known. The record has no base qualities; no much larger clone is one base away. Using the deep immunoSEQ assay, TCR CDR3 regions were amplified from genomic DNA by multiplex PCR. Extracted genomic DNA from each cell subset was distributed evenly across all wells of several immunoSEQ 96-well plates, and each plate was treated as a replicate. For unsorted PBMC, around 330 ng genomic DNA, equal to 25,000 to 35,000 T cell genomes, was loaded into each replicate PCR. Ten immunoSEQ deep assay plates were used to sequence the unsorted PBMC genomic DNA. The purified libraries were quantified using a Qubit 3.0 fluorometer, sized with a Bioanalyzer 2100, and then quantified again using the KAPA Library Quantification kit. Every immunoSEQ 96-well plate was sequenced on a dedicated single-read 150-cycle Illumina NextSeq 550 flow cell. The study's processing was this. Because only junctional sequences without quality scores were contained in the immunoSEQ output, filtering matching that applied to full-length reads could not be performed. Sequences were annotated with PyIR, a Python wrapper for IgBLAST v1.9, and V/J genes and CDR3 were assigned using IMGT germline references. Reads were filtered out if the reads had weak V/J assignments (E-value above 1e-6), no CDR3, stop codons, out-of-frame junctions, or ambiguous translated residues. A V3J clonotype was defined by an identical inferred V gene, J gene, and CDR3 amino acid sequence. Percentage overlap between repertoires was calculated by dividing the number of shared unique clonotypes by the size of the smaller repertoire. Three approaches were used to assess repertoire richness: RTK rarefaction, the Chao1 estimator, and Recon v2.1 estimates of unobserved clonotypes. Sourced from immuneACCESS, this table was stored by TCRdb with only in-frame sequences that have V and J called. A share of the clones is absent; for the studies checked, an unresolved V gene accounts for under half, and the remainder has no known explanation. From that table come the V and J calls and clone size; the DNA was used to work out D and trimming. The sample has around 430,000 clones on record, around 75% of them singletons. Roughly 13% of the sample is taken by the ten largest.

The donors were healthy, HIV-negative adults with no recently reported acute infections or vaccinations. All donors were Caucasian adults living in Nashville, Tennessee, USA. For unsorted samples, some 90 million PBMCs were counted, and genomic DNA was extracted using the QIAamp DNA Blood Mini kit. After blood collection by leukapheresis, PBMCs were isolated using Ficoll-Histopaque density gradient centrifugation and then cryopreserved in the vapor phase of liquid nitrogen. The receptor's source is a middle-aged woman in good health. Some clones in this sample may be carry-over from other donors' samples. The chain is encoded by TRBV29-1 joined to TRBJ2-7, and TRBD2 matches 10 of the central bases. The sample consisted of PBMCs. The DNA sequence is TGCAGCGTTGAAGCTAGCGGGAGTTTAAACGAGCAGTACTTC. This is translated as CSVEASGSLNEQYF.